The 26 T cell receptor beta chains given below trace back to one sample, sequenced in a study of T cells after yellow fever vaccination. One entry per CDR3 protein, called by TCRdb with MiXCR from the 5' RACE reads. The sample includes 200,000 to 250,000 distinct CDR3 sequences, about 7.1% of them seen just once. The sample consisted of CD4+ T cells sorted from PBMCs, taken 15 days after the yellow fever booster vaccination. The receptors were sampled from a man aged 25 to 40 who received the YFV17D yellow fever vaccine.

This clonotype was counted ten times or more. The rearrangement uses TRBV4-3 and TRBJ2-7; a weak D match, TRBD2 (6 bases). This CDR3 is 15 amino acids long. The V end lost 0 bases, the J end lost 7 bases, and 16 bases lay between the germline ends. Germline V gene lookup returns CDR1 LGHNA and CDR2 YSLEER. Here the CDR3 reads CASSQDVSGRREQYF. The CDR3 DNA follows: TGCGCCAGCAGCCAAGACGTCTCGGGGAGGAGGGAGCAGTACTTC.

This clonotype came up many times. V usage is TRBV18 and J usage is TRBJ2-7; a possible D gene is TRBD2 (5 bases). V lost 6 bases and J lost 5, with 8 bases in between. The CDR3 has 11 residues. Germline CDR1 and CDR2: KGHSH and LQKENI. The CDR3: CASSAGDEQYF. The CDR3 DNA is TGTGCCAGCTCCGCCGGGGACGAGCAGTACTTC.

The chain is built from TRBV7-8 and TRBJ1-4, with 7 bases lining up with TRBD1. Germline V gene lookup returns CDR1 SGHVS and CDR2 FQNEAQ. The CDR3 loop spans 15 amino acids. V gave up 1 base and J gave up 4 bases; unmatched junction bases: 3. Here the CDR3 DNA reads TGTGCCAGCAGCTTAGACAGGGGAATTAATGAAAAACTGTTTTTT. It translates to CASSLDRGINEKLFF.

The V call is TRBV6-2 or TRBV6-3, the J call TRBJ2-1, with D possibly matching TRBD1 (5 bases). Germline V lookup: CDR1 MNHEY, CDR2 SVGEGT. This CDR3 has 15 amino acids. With 5 bases removed from V and 1 base from J, the gap between germline ends came to 12 bases. CDR3 nucleotides: TGTGCCAGCAGTAGTGGTGGGGCTTCCTACAATGAGCAGTTCTTC. It encodes CASSSGGASYNEQFF.

The chain uses TRBV18 and TRBJ1-4; D gene ambiguous. Trimming cost V 0 bases and J 0 bases, with 8 bases left between them. CDR1 is KGHSH and CDR2 is LQKENI in the germline V gene. The CDR3 consists of 16 residues. CDR3 residues: CASSPPFPSTNEKLFF. CDR3 bases: TGTGCCAGCTCACCACCGTTTCCTTCAACTAATGAAAAACTGTTTTTT.

This clonotype has only a few counts. This rearrangement joins TRBV7-2 to TRBJ1-5; 7 bases match TRBD1. CDR1 and CDR2 from the germline V gene are SGHTA and FQGNSA. The CDR3 is made up of 13 amino acids. V dropped 8 bases and J dropped 6; count of bases not matched to a gene: 7. CDR3 nucleotides: TGTGCCAGCGGGCAGGGGGTCGGTCAGCCCCAGCATTTT. Translating it yields CASGQGVGQPQHF.

This clonotype was observed a handful of times. This chain links TRBV20-1 with TRBJ2-7; no clear D gene. The CDR3 consists of 14 residues. Germline CDR1 is DFQATT and CDR2 is SNEGSKA (reference sequence). V lost 5 bases to trimming and J lost 6 bases, with 20 bases between them. The CDR3 DNA follows: TGCAGTGCTGCCATGACACCGGACCCTCTCGAGCAGTACTTC. Its translation is CSAAMTPDPLEQYF.

V gene TRBV4-3 combines with J gene TRBJ1-4; no clear D gene. The CDR3 consists of 15 residues. Germline CDR1 reads LGHNA; CDR2 reads YSLEER. V was shortened by 0 bases and J by 7 bases, with 12 bases between the two germline ends. The CDR3 protein is CASSQDRRLGEKLFF. CDR3 DNA sequence: TGCGCCAGCAGCCAAGATCGGAGGCTTGGTGAAAAACTGTTTTTT.

This clonotype has only a few counts. The V call is TRBV5-4, the J call TRBJ2-1; TRBD2 aligns across 10 bases. The length of the CDR3 is 15 residues. The trim removed 4 bases at V and 6 bases at J, leaving 7 bases unmatched. Germline CDR1 SGHNT, CDR2 YYREEE (reference sequence). CDR3 region: CASSLAGATSNEQFF. CDR3 coding DNA: TGTGCCAGCAGCCTAGCGGGAGCCACATCCAATGAGCAGTTCTTC.

This clonotype was observed many times. DNA for the CDR3: TGCGCCAGCAGCTTGGCCGGTCCGGAAGCTTTCTTT. This encodes CASSLAGPEAFF. This chain links TRBV5-1 with TRBJ1-1; D gene ambiguous. The germline gives CDR1 SGHRS, CDR2 YFSETQ. V dropped 0 bases and J dropped 8 bases, with 8 bases sitting between them. CDR3 length: 12 residues.

This clonotype occurred a few times. The chain employs TRBV28 and TRBJ2-1, with D tentatively TRBD1 (5 bases). Deletions cut 1 base from V and 12 bases from J, with 10 bases between. Germline V CDR1 and CDR2: MDHEN, SYDVKM. The CDR3 contains 12 residues. CDR3 DNA: TGTGCCAGCAGTTTATCCGTTCAGGGGCAGTTCTTC. The encoded protein is CASSLSVQGQFF.

This clonotype was recorded a few times. V is TRBV10-3 and J is TRBJ2-3; D is unresolved. With 3 bases removed from V and 4 bases from J, the gap between germline ends came to 11 bases. This CDR3 is 14 amino acids long. Looked up from germline, CDR1 is ENHRY and CDR2 is SYGVKD. The CDR3 DNA reads TGTGCCATCAGTGATCCATTATGGGCAGATACGCAGTATTTT. As protein: CAISDPLWADTQYF.

The chain employs TRBV7-6 and TRBJ1-2; D call uncertain. Germline loops: CDR1 SGHVS, CDR2 FNYEAQ. The V end was cut by 0 bases, the J end by 8 bases, with 10 bases between. This CDR3 is built from 13 residues. CDR3 in amino acids: CASSLALARGYTF. As DNA, the CDR3 is TGTGCCAGCAGCTTAGCCCTAGCCAGGGGCTACACCTTC.

This clonotype was seen ten or more times. The rearrangement links TRBV6-1 to TRBJ2-7, with TRBD1 matching over 7 bases. V lost 4 bases and J lost 0; bases outside the gene matches: 6. The germline V gene encodes CDR1 MNHNS and CDR2 SASEGT. The CDR3 sequence is 15 residues long. The CDR3 DNA follows: TGTGCCAGCAGTGGCTACAGGGGCCTCTCCTACGAGCAGTACTTC. As protein: CASSGYRGLSYEQYF.

For this clonotype: One end of the junction fails to match germline, which may point to a read error. The gene calls are TRBV19 and TRBJ1-5, with TRBD1 matching over 7 bases. The CDR3 is 15 amino acids. Germline V gives CDR1 LNHDA, CDR2 SQIVND (reference sequence). The CDR3 nucleotides are TGTGCTAGTAGTAGACAGGGTGAGGGCAATCAGCCCCAGCATTTT. Its translation: CASSRQGEGNQPQHF. The whole variable domain, remainder taken from reference TRBV19 and TRBJ1-5, is DGGITQSPKYLFRKEGQNVTLSCEQNLNHDAMYWYRQDPGQGLRLIYYSQIVNDFQKGDIAEGYSVSREKKESFPLTVTSAQKNPTAFYLCASSRQGEGNQPQHFGDGTRLSIL.

The rearrangement links TRBV6-1 to TRBJ2-7; weak D call: TRBD1 (6 bases). Germline V lookup: CDR1 MNHNS, CDR2 SASEGT. The CDR3 totals 14 residues. V lost 7 bases and J lost 1, with 14 bases in between. The CDR3 here is CASTDRQNSYEQYF. As DNA, the CDR3 is TGTGCCAGCACGGACAGACAAAATTCCTACGAGCAGTACTTC.

This clonotype showed up just a few times. V gene TRBV5-4 combines with J gene TRBJ1-2; D gene unclear. CDR3 length equals 14 residues. The ends were cut back, 0 bases at V and 2 bases at J, with 8 bases in the middle. Germline lookup yields CDR1 SGHNT and CDR2 YYREEE (reference sequence). The CDR3 loop reads CASSLGSDNYGYTF. The CDR3 nucleotides are TGTGCCAGCAGCTTGGGATCGGACAACTATGGCTACACCTTC. Drawing the rest from reference TRBV5-4 and TRBJ1-2, the complete variable domain is ETGVTQSPTHLIKTRGQQVTLRCSSQSGHNTVSWYQQALGQGPQFIFQYYREEENGRGNFPPRFSGLQFPNYSSELNVNALELDDSALYLCASSLGSDNYGYTFGSGTRLTVV.

V is TRBV19 and J is TRBJ1-1; perhaps TRBD1 as D (6 bases). The CDR3 length is 15 residues. CDR1 is LNHDA, CDR2 SQIVND, per germline (reference sequence). V lost 5 bases and J lost 5, with 18 bases in between. The DNA for the CDR3 is TGTGCCAGTAGTCTCGTCCGGGCAGGGGATACTGAAGCTTTCTTT. It is translated as CASSLVRAGDTEAFF.

This clonotype was recorded at least ten times. This rearrangement joins TRBV5-1 to TRBJ2-1, with D perhaps TRBD1 (6 bases). Trimming shortened V by 4 bases and J by 6 bases, and 11 bases separated the two germline ends. Germline V gene lookup returns CDR1 SGHRS and CDR2 YFSETQ. This CDR3 contains 13 residues. The CDR3 is CASSVQGFNEQFF. In DNA form, the CDR3 reads TGCGCCAGCAGCGTACAGGGTTTCAATGAGCAGTTCTTC.

The chain employs TRBV28 and TRBJ2-7; the match to TRBD1 covers 7 bases. Germline V gene lookup returns CDR1 MDHEN and CDR2 SYDVKM. This CDR3 region has 14 residues. Trimming cost V 7 bases and J 7 bases; bases outside gene matches: 13. The CDR3 coding sequence is TGTGCCAGCATCCTCGACAGGGACCGTGGGGAGCAGTACTTC. Encoded protein: CASILDRDRGEQYF. Using reference TRBV28 and TRBJ2-7 for the parts outside the CDR3, the full variable domain is DVKVTQSSRYLVKRTGEKVFLECVQDMDHENMFWYRQDPGLGLRLIYFSYDVKMKEKGDIPEGYSVSREKKERFSLILESASTNQTSMYLCASILDRDRGEQYFGPGTRLTVT.

The chain couples TRBV7-2 to TRBJ1-5; D remains unclear. In germline, CDR1 is SGHTA, CDR2 FQGNSA. V gave up 2 bases and J gave up 4 bases, with 3 bases separating them. CDR3 length equals 12 residues. CDR3 DNA: TGTGCCAGCAGCTTATGGAATCAGCCCCAGCATTTT. Translation: CASSLWNQPQHF.

This clonotype showed up many times. The rearrangement uses TRBV20-1 and TRBJ2-1, with D maybe TRBD1 (6 bases). V dropped 4 bases and J dropped 0 bases, with 16 bases sitting between them. Looked up from germline, CDR1 is DFQATT and CDR2 is SNEGSKA (reference sequence). This CDR3 spans 16 amino acids. DNA for the CDR3: TGCAGTGCTACCCGCCCGACAGGCGGCTCCTACAATGAGCAGTTCTTC. It encodes CSATRPTGGSYNEQFF.

This clonotype has a handful of counts. V and J are TRBV6-5 and TRBJ1-2, with D hard to call. V lost 4 bases and J lost 5, with 8 bases in between. CDR1 is MNHEY and CDR2 is SVGAGI in the germline V gene. The CDR3 is 12 residues long. CDR3 bases: TGTGCCAGCAGTTTTTGGTCTTATGGCTACACCTTC. Translation gives CASSFWSYGYTF.

This clonotype was detected a few times. This rearrangement joins TRBV27 to TRBJ2-3; D possibly uses TRBD1 or TRBD2 (5 bases each). Germline CDR1 reads MNHEY; CDR2 reads SMNVEV (reference sequence). The CDR3 totals 15 residues. The V end was cut by 6 bases, the J end by 3 bases, with 16 bases between. CDR3 coding DNA: TGTGCCAGCAGACGAGGGACCTTAAGAACAGATACGCAGTATTTT. The encoded protein is CASRRGTLRTDTQYF.

V usage is TRBV7-9 and J usage is TRBJ2-3, with TRBD1 matching over 7 bases. The CDR3 runs to 16 residues. V lost 5 bases and J lost 6; bases outside the gene matches: 14. CDR1 is SEHNR and CDR2 is FQNEAQ in the germline V gene (reference sequence). CDR3 nucleotides: TGTGCCAGCAGCGCCCAGGGGGTGCCCCCCGTGGATACGCAGTATTTT. Translating gives CASSAQGVPPVDTQYF.

J is TRBJ2-1 and V is TRBV19; TRBD2 matches at 12 bases. From germline, CDR1 is LNHDA and CDR2 SQIVND (reference sequence). With V trimmed by 6 bases and J by 8 bases, 8 bases remained unmatched. CDR3 size: 15 residues. The CDR3: CASSRTSGRLDEQFF. DNA of the CDR3: TGTGCCAGTAGCCGTACTAGCGGGAGGTTGGATGAGCAGTTCTTC. Variable domain in full (rest from reference TRBV19 and TRBJ2-1): DGGITQSPKYLFRKEGQNVTLSCEQNLNHDAMYWYRQDPGQGLRLIYYSQIVNDFQKGDIAEGYSVSREKKESFPLTVTSAQKNPTAFYLCASSRTSGRLDEQFFGPGTRLTVL.